Below are 5 T cell receptor beta chains sequenced from a single sample in a study of graft-versus-host responses after intestinal transplantation. Their target antigens are unknown. Measured with immunoSEQ multiplex PCR; TCRdb has only the in-frame clones, and not every one. The sample shows about 96,000 clones, about 93% of them seen only once. This specimen consisted of unstimulated CD4+ T cells sorted from spleen or lymph node cells, obtained before intestinal transplant. The receptors derive from a human donor who received an intestinal transplant.

The chain uses TRBV29-1 and TRBJ1-1; TRBD1 might be the D (6 bases). Trimming removed 4 bases at V and 4 bases at J, with 13 bases between. The germline V gene encodes CDR1 SQVTM and CDR2 ANQGSEA. This CDR3 is 13 amino acids long. The CDR3 spells CSVVRGGSTEAFF. The DNA for the CDR3 is TGCAGCGTTGTAAGGGGGGGCAGCACTGAAGCTTTCTTT.

The chain is built from TRBV28 and TRBJ1-1; 7 nucleotides agree with TRBD1. J lost 0 bases, V lost 4 bases, and 8 bases had no gene match. The CDR3 length is 16 residues. Germline loops: CDR1 MDHEN, CDR2 SYDVKM. The CDR3 spells CASSWNTGTVNTEAFF. The CDR3 coding sequence is TGTGCCAGCAGTTGGAATACCGGGACAGTGAACACTGAAGCTTTCTTT.

V usage is TRBV11-2 and J usage is TRBJ1-1; tentatively, D is TRBD1 (6 bases). The CDR3 covers 13 residues. CDR1 SGHAT and CDR2 FQNNGV come from the germline V gene. Trimming pared 0 bases from V and 4 bases from J, leaving 6 bases between. CDR3 sequence reads: CASSLDRGTEAFF. The DNA for the CDR3 is TGTGCCAGCAGCTTAGACAGGGGCACTGAAGCTTTCTTT.

The V gene is TRBV7-2, the J gene TRBJ2-5, with D unresolved. V was trimmed by 5 bases and J by 1 base, leaving 11 bases between them. Germline V lookup: CDR1 SGHTA, CDR2 FQGNSA. The CDR3 runs to 14 residues. CDR3 sequence reads: CASSPYSPQETQYF. The CDR3 DNA reads TGTGCCAGCAGCCCCTACAGTCCCCAAGAGACCCAGTACTTC.

The chain employs TRBV4-2 and TRBJ2-1, with 14 bases aligning to TRBD2. V lost 3 bases to trimming and J lost 0 bases; unmatched junction nucleotides: 7. The CDR3 has 19 amino acids. Germline V gene data show CDR1 as LGHNA and CDR2 as YNFKEQ. CDR3: CASSHLTSGGDSSYNEQFF. DNA of the CDR3: TGTGCCAGCAGCCACTTGACTAGCGGGGGGGATAGCTCCTACAATGAGCAGTTCTTC.